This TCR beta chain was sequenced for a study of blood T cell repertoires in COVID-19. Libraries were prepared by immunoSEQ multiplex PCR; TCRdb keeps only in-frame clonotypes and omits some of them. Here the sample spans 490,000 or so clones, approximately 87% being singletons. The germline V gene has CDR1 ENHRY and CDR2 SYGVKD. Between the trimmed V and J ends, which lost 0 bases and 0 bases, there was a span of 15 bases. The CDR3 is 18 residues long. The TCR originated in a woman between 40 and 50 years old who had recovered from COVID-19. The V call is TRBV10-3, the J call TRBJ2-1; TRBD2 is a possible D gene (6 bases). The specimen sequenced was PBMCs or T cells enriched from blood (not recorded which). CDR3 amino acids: CAISESRTSLFSYNEQFF. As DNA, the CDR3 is TGTGCCATCAGTGAGTCTAGAACTAGCCTTTTCTCCTACAATGAGCAGTTCTTC.